The source of this TCR beta chain is a study of CD8 T cells in Susac syndrome. V dropped 1 base and J dropped 8; count of bases not matched to a gene: 11. CDR1 and CDR2 (germline): SGHNT, YYREEE (reference sequence). CDR3 size: 16 residues. Random hexamers primed reverse transcription of about 0.45 to 1 ug RNA. Amplification of TCR beta CDR3 by immunoSEQ multiplex PCR spanned 54 Vbeta and 13 Jbeta. Using its own MiXCR run on the immunoSEQ multiplex PCR reads, TCRdb lists one record per CDR3 protein. The sample lists 15,000 to 20,000 distinct CDR3 sequences; about 95% were seen once. Sequencing of TCR beta was performed on blood CD8+ T cells and on blood CD4+ T cells. TEMRA cells were FACS-enriched and CD8+ and CD4+ T cells negatively isolated.

This chain joins TRBV5-4 and TRBJ2-1; 8 nucleotides agree with TRBD2. The TCR was taken from a human donor in good health. Sequencing input: CD8+ T cells from PBMCs. CDR3 nucleotides: TGTGCCAGCAGCTTGAGGGTCGCTAGCGGGTGGGATGAGCAGTTCTTC. Amino acid sequence: CASSLRVASGWDEQFF. Based on the CDR3 plus reference TRBV5-4 and TRBJ2-1, the full variable domain is ETGVTQSPTHLIKTRGQQVTLRCSSQSGHNTVSWYQQALGQGPQFIFQYYREEENGRGNFPPRFSGLQFPNYSSELNVNALELDDSALYLCASSLRVASGWDEQFFGPGTRLTVL.